This T cell receptor beta chain was recorded in a study of blood T cell repertoires in COVID-19. As processed by the authors: Researchers report that nucleated cell counts were estimated from reference gene primer amplification. Profiling relied on immunoSEQ multiplex PCR, and the TCRdb table lists in-frame clones only, not all of them. The V and J calls and clone size were taken over from that table, and D and trimming were inferred from the DNA. The sample lists approximately 250,000 clones, roughly four fifths occurring once. This TCR was recovered from a man aged 35-49 years who had recovered from COVID-19. The sequencing sample was made of PBMCs or T cells enriched from blood (not recorded which).

CDR3 in amino acids: CASSLAREYPGELFF. The DNA for the CDR3 is TGTGCCAGCAGCTTAGCGCGGGAGTATCCCGGGGAGCTGTTTTTT. The genes are TRBV7-9 and TRBJ2-2; 7 bases are a match to TRBD2. CDR1 and CDR2 from the germline V gene are SEHNR and FQNEAQ (reference sequence). After removal of 0 bases from V and 6 bases from J, the junction contained 4 bases not matched to a gene. This CDR3 is built from 15 residues.